This TCR beta chain was recorded in a study of Graves' ophthalmopathy and Graves' hyperthyroidism (dated by TCRdb to about 2018). About the study as a whole: Peripheral blood was collected at initial diagnosis, prior to any treatment. The study used TCR beta repertoire signatures to distinguish Graves' ophthalmopathy from Graves' hyperthyroidism and to predict progression to ophthalmopathy. An independent validation cohort was composed of fewer than 20 hyperthyroidism patients and around 16 patients who later progressed from hyperthyroidism to ophthalmopathy. To explore V-J signatures that separate ophthalmopathy from hyperthyroidism, a discovery set of 100 patients was enrolled, consisting of about 41 with ophthalmopathy and under 65 with stable hyperthyroidism. T-cell repertoires of thyroid tissue and blood were compared in more than five hyperthyroidism patients. In total, 120 to 150 blood samples were TCR-sequenced: fewer than 50 ophthalmopathy, some 75 hyperthyroidism and about 17 hyperthyroidism-to-ophthalmopathy patients. Once sampling was done, hyperthyroidism patients were given methimazole at a starting dose of 30 mg daily, while ophthalmopathy patients were given high-dose intravenous methylprednisolone. General conclusions and limits of the study: In validation, the model predicted ophthalmopathy progression with about 70% sensitivity and around 72% specificity; roughly 12 predicted patients were CT-confirmed with GO in a median of about 7.1 months. In cross-validation, the 13-signature model distinguished ophthalmopathy from stable hyperthyroidism with approximately 85% sensitivity and nearly 82% specificity, and in the test set the corresponding values were around 78% and 73%. Sample size was not predetermined statistically, and investigators were not blinded to group allocation. Most of the expanded thyroid clonotypes with a frequency above 0.001 were also detected in blood, and it was suggested that the thyroid immune response may be reflected by blood repertoires.

For repertoire sequencing, TCR beta CDR3 regions were amplified from RNA transcripts. The first round was an RT-PCR using HTBI primers with the Qiagen OneStep RT-PCR kit, and this first round was followed by a second-round multiplex PCR, then size selection and purification. The libraries underwent paired-end sequencing with 100 bp reads on an Illumina HiSeq2000. The authors' pipeline ran thus. SOAPnuke was used to process the reads, removing any read that contained adapters or uncalled bases, had a mean Phred below 15, or lacked an exact match to the constant primer or identifier. High-quality paired reads were merged with COPE v1.2.5. Clonotypes were defined as unique nucleotide sequences and were aligned to IMGT TRB V, D and J references using MiTCR v1.1. Only V-J combinations with frequency above 0.0001 were analysed, covering over 99% of repertoires. For each V-J combination, a TCR clonal expansion and chaos score was defined as F50 clonal expansion divided by the chaos observed in the TCRdist matrix. Welch's t-statistics and random forest were used to reduce features to about 14 V-J combinations, which were fed into a naive Bayes classifier. The Morisita-Horn index was used to measure how similar the thyroid and blood repertoires were. Using fastp trimming at Q25 and MiXCR clonotype assembly, TCRdb reanalyzed the public sequencing data and kept in-frame beta chains. Each CDR3 protein gets just one entry, which takes the most common genes and DNA from the rows behind it. These V and J calls are TCRdb output, not the study's own analysis. This sample gives roughly 220,000 distinct CDR3 sequences in total; around 42% of them show up just once. The ten largest clonotypes hold around half of the sample.

This clonotype has a count of ten or more. Its antigen is not yet known. Base-call qualities are not available, and no considerably larger clone is one nucleotide away. CDR1 and CDR2 were assigned from the germline V gene as SQVTM and ANQGSEA. Here V drops 5 bases and J drops 3 bases, and the junction holds 6 bases not matched to any gene. Counted from cysteine to phenylalanine, this CDR3 has 13 amino acids. Only CDR3 DNA is held: 39 bases, read in frame from base 1. Ophthalmopathy patients were characterized by moderately to severely active disease, a Clinical Activity Score of at least 3, a NOSPECS grade of at least 4, and a disease duration under 3 months. Patients were excluded if they had other autoimmune diseases, uncontrolled infections, pregnancy or lactation. Clinical symptoms, serum thyroxine, TRAb, thyroid ultrasound and orbital computed tomography formed the basis of the diagnosis. Using Ficoll-Paque density gradient centrifugation, PBMCs were isolated from 9.5 to 10 ml of fresh peripheral blood. Total RNA was extracted with Trizol reagent and quality-checked on an Agilent 2100 Bioanalyzer.

The sequence was collected from an adult man with Graves' ophthalmopathy. In this chain, TRBV29-1 is recombined with TRBJ2-5, and 7 junction bases match TRBD2. The sample was peripheral blood. The CDR3 protein: CSVKAGVEETQYF. The nucleotides read TGCAGCGTTAAGGCGGGGGTCGAAGAGACCCAGTACTTC. Here the CDR3 is joined to the reference TRBV29-1 and TRBJ2-5 genes, and the full variable domain is: SAVISQKPSRDICQRGTSLTIQCQVDSQVTMMFWYRQQPGQSLTLIATANQGSEATYESGFVIDKFPISRPNLTFSTLTVSNMSPEDSSIYLCSVKAGVEETQYFGPGTRLLVL.